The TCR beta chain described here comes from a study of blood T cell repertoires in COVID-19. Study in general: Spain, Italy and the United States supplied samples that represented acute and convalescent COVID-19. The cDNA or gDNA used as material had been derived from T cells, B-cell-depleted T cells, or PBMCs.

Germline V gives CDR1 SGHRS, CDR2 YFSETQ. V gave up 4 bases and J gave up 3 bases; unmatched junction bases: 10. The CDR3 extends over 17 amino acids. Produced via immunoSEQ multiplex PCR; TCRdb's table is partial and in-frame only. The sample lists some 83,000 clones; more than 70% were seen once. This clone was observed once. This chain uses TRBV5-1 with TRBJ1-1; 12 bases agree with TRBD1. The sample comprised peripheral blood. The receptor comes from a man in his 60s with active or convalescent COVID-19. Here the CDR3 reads CASSPRDRGLLDTEAFF. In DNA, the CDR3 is TGCGCCAGCAGCCCCCGGGACAGGGGGCTTTTGGACACTGAAGCTTTCTTT.